This T cell receptor beta chain was profiled in a study of blood T cell repertoires in COVID-19. Overall study context: PBMCs, B-cell-depleted T cells, or T cells were the source of the cDNA or gDNA that made up the material.

The authors' processing: Estimation of nucleated cell counts was performed using reference gene primer amplification. Assay used: immunoSEQ multiplex PCR; TCRdb lists only in-frame clones, some missing. The DNA gave D and trimming, while V, J and clone size come from that table. This sample carries more than 65,000 clones, about 86% of them seen once, and the ten largest clones take 5% to 6%. CDR1 is ENHRY, CDR2 SYGVKD, per germline. The CDR3 runs to 16 residues. The V segment lost 3 bases and the J segment 3 bases; nucleotides outside the gene matches: 7. Sequencing input: peripheral blood. This chain links TRBV10-3 with TRBJ2-5; 10 bases align to TRBD1. The TCR originated in a man in his forties or fifties with active COVID-19. The CDR3 DNA follows: TGTGCCATCAGTGACCTAAGCGGGACAGGGGAAGAGACCCAGTACTTC. Amino acids: CAISDLSGTGEETQYF.